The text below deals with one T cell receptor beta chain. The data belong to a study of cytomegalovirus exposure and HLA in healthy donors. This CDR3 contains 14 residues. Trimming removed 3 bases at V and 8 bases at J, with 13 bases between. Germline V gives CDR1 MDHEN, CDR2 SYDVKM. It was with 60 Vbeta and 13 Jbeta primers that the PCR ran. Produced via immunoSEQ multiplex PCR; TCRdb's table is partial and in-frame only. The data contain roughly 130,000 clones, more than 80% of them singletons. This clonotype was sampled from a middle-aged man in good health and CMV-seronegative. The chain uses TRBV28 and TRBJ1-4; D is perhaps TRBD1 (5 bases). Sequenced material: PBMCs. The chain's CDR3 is CASSFRGIWEKLFF. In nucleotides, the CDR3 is TGTGCCAGCAGTTTTAGGGGAATTTGGGAAAAACTGTTTTTT.